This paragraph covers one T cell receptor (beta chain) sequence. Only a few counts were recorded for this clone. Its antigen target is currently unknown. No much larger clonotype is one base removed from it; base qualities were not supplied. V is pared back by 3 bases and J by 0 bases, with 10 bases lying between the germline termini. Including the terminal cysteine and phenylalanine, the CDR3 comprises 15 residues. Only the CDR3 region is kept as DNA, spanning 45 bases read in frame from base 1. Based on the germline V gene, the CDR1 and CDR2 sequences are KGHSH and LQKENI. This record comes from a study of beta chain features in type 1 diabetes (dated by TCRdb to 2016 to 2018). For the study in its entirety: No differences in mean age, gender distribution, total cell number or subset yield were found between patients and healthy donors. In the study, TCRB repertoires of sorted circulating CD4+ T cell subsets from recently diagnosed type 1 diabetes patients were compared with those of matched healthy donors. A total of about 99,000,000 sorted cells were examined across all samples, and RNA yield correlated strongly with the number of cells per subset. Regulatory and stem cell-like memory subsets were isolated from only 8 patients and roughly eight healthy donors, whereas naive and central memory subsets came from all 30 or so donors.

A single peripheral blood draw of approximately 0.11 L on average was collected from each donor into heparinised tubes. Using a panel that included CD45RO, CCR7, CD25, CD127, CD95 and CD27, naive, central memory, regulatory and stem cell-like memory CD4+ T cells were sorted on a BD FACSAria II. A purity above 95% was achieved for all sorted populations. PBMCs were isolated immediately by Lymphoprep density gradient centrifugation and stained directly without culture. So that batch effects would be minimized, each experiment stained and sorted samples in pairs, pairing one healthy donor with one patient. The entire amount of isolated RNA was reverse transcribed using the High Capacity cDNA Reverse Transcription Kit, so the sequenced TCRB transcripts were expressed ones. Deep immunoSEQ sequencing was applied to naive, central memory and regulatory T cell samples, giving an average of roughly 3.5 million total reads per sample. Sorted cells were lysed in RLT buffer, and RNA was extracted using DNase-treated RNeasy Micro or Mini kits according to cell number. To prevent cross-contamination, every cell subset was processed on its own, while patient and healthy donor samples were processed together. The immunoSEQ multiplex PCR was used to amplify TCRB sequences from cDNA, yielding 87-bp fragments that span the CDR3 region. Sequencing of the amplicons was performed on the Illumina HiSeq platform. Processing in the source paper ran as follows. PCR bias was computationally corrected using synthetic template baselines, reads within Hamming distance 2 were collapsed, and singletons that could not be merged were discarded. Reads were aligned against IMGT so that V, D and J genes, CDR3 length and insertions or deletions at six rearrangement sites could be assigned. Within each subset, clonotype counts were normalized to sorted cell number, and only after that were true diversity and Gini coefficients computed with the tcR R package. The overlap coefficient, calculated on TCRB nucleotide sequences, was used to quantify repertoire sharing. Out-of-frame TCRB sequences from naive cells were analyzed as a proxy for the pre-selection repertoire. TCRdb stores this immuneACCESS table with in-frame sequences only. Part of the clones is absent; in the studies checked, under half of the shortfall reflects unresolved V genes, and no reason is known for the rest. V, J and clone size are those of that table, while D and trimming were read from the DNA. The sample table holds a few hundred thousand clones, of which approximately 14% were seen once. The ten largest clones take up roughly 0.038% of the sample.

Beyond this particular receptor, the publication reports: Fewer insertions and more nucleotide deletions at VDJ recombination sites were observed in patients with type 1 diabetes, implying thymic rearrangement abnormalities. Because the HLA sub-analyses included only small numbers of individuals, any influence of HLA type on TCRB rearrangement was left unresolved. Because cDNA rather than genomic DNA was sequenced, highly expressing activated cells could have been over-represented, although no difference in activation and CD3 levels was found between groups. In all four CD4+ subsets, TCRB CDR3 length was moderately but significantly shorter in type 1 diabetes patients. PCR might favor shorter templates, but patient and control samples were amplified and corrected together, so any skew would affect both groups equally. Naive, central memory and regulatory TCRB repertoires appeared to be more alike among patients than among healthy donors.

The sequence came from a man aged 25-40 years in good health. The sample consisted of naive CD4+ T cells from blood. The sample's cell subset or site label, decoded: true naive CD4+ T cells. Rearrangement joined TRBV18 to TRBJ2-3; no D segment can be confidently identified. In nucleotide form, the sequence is TGTGCCAGCTCACCCTTGGGTGAAAGCACAGATACGCAGTATTTT. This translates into CASSPLGESTDTQYF.